This T cell receptor (beta chain) was observed in a study of blood T cell repertoires in COVID-19. Looking at the study overall: The United States, Italy and Spain were the sources of the acute and convalescent COVID-19 samples.

The germline V gene encodes CDR1 LNHNV and CDR2 YYDKDF (reference sequence). V was pared by 9 bases and J by 0 bases, with 17 bases between. The CDR3 sequence is 15 residues long. Per the study methods: Reference gene primers were amplified, and this amplification served to estimate nucleated cell counts. Sequencing used immunoSEQ multiplex PCR; TCRdb keeps in-frame clones, though not all of them. That table supplies the V and J calls and clone size; D and trimming were determined from the DNA. The sample carries around 250,000 clones, more than 70% recorded once. The V call is TRBV15, the J call TRBJ1-1, with D possibly matching TRBD1 (6 bases). The clonotype originates from a woman between 18 and 29 years old with acute or convalescent COVID-19. Material: peripheral blood. This CDR3 reads CATRPGTPMNTEAFF. CDR3 DNA sequence: TGTGCCACTCGGCCAGGGACACCGATGAACACTGAAGCTTTCTTT. The entire variable domain, with the rest obtained from reference TRBV15 and TRBJ1-1, is as follows: DAMVIQNPRYQVTQFGKPVTLSCSQTLNHNVMYWYQQKSSQAPKLLFHYYDKDFNNEADTPDNFQSRRPNTSFCFLDIRSPGLGDTAMYLCATRPGTPMNTEAFFGQGTRLTVV.